Each of the 7 T cell receptor beta chains below was sequenced from the same sample in a study of Ad26.COV2.S vaccination and SARS-CoV-2 variants. The protocol was immunoSEQ multiplex PCR, while the TCRdb copy is restricted to in-frame clones and leaves out a portion. Here the sample spans fewer than 400,000 clones, approximately 91% being singletons. The treatment denotes: around 19 received Ad26.COV2.S at low or high dose, single or two shots; 5 received placebo; per-sample allocation not given. Specimen acquisition occurred on day 63 following the initial vaccine or placebo injection. Sequencing was performed on peripheral blood, taken in a trial of Ad26.COV2.S vaccine versus placebo. These receptors came from a person aged 18-60 years who received the Ad26.COV2.S COVID-19 vaccine or a placebo.

The chain links TRBV19 to TRBJ1-5, with TRBD1 identical over 10 bases. Germline CDR1 and CDR2: LNHDA and SQIVND (reference sequence). This CDR3 has 15 residues. J was trimmed by 3 bases and V by 6 bases; bases with no gene match: 5. CDR3 sequence: CASRWGQGLNQPQHF. CDR3 DNA: TGTGCCAGTAGATGGGGACAGGGGCTCAATCAGCCCCAGCATTTT.

V is TRBV2 and J is TRBJ2-2, with D possibly matching TRBD1 (6 bases). Germline CDR1 is SNHLY and CDR2 is FYNNEI. V gave up 6 bases and J gave up 1 base, with 12 bases separating them. CDR3 length equals 15 residues. The CDR3 DNA follows: TGTGCCAGCAGACAGGGCCTCGGGAACACCGGGGAGCTGTTTTTT. Translating gives CASRQGLGNTGELFF.

The chain employs TRBV4-1 and TRBJ2-2; no clear D gene. V lost 6 bases and J 6 bases, leaving 17 bases between the germline ends. The CDR3 spans 15 residues. CDR1 and CDR2 (germline): MGHRA, YSYEKL. CDR3 sequence: CASSRSALGPGELFF. The CDR3 DNA sequence: TGCGCCAGCAGTCGATCAGCGTTGGGTCCCGGGGAGCTGTTTTTT.

The genes are TRBV7-9 and TRBJ1-5, with TRBD1 matching 9 bases. Germline V CDR1 and CDR2: SEHNR, FQNEAQ (reference sequence). This CDR3 contains 15 residues. J lost 7 bases, V lost 5 bases, and 9 bases had no gene match. In DNA form, the CDR3 reads TGTGCCAGCAGCGACCACCGACAGGGGGGACAGCCCCAGCATTTT. It yields the protein CASSDHRQGGQPQHF.

The V and J genes are TRBV4-3 and TRBJ2-2; weak D call: TRBD2 (5 bases). Germline CDR1 is LGHNA and CDR2 is YSLEER. There are 17 residues in the CDR3. Deletions cut 2 bases from V and 8 bases from J, with 21 bases between. The DNA for the CDR3 is TGCGCCAGCAGCCAATTACAGTCGGACGGGGAAACTGGGGAGCTGTTTTTT. It codes for CASSQLQSDGETGELFF.

The CDR3 protein is CASSLDGLNTEAFF. CDR3 bases: TGTGCCAGCTCACTGGACGGCCTGAACACTGAAGCTTTCTTT. The V call is TRBV18, the J call TRBJ1-1, with no clear D. V shed 4 bases and J shed 0 bases, with 9 bases lying between them. CDR3 length: 14 residues. Looked up from germline, CDR1 is KGHSH and CDR2 is LQKENI.

The chain combines TRBV15 with TRBJ2-3; no firm D call. The CDR3 is made up of 16 amino acids. Germline loops: CDR1 LNHNV, CDR2 YYDKDF (reference sequence). Trimming shortened V by 3 bases and J by 1 base, and 14 bases separated the two germline ends. CDR3: CATSSDGSPRTDTQYF. CDR3 DNA sequence: TGTGCCACCAGCAGCGACGGATCCCCACGCACAGATACGCAGTATTTT. The complete variable domain, with remaining parts taken from reference TRBV15 and TRBJ2-3, reads DAMVIQNPRYQVTQFGKPVTLSCSQTLNHNVMYWYQQKSSQAPKLLFHYYDKDFNNEADTPDNFQSRRPNTSFCFLDIRSPGLGDTAMYLCATSSDGSPRTDTQYFGPGTRLTVL.